The rows below give T cell receptor beta chains drawn from one sample of a study of Ad26.COV2.S vaccination and SARS-CoV-2 variants. Produced via immunoSEQ multiplex PCR; TCRdb's table is partial and in-frame only. The sample carries 350,000 to 550,000 clones, about 88% recorded once. Sequenced here: peripheral blood, sampled in a trial of Ad26.COV2.S vaccine versus placebo. These receptor sequences come from a person between 18 and 59 years old who received the Ad26.COV2.S COVID-19 vaccine or a placebo. Each CDR3 is given with its conserved first and last residue. The order of the fields is V gene, J gene, clone size, D gene, CDR3 protein, CDR3 DNA. D genes are given only for firm matches. Rows may omit the clone size; those that give it use once, few, many or a size class.

v_gene: TRBV9
j_gene: TRBJ2-1
abundance: .
d_gene: .
CDR3aa: CASSSQGHNEQFF
CDR3nt: TGTGCCAGCAGCTCCCAGGGTCACAATGAGCAGTTCTTC

v_gene: TRBV10-3
j_gene: TRBJ2-3
abundance: .
d_gene: TRBD2
CDR3aa: CAISDPRAGVGDTQYF
CDR3nt: TGTGCCATCAGTGACCCCCGGGCGGGAGTTGGAGATACGCAGTATTTT

v_gene: TRBV15
j_gene: TRBJ1-1
abundance: .
d_gene: .
CDR3aa: CATSREGMDTEAFF
CDR3nt: TGTGCCACCAGCAGAGAGGGGATGGATACTGAAGCTTTCTTT

v_gene: TRBV3-1/TRBV3-2
j_gene: TRBJ2-1
abundance: .
d_gene: TRBD1
CDR3aa: CASRDRDRSYNEQFF
CDR3nt: TGTGCCAGCAGGGACCGGGACAGATCCTACAATGAGCAGTTCTTC

v_gene: TRBV28
j_gene: TRBJ2-1
abundance: .
d_gene: TRBD1
CDR3aa: CASTGPGQGANEQFF
CDR3nt: TGTGCCAGCACCGGACCGGGACAGGGGGCTAATGAGCAGTTCTTC

v_gene: TRBV19
j_gene: TRBJ1-5
abundance: .
d_gene: TRBD1
CDR3aa: CASRYTGVIDQPQHF
CDR3nt: TGTGCCAGTCGCTACACAGGGGTTATCGACCAGCCCCAGCATTTT

v_gene: TRBV10-3
j_gene: TRBJ1-2
abundance: .
d_gene: TRBD1
CDR3aa: CAISDPGQGSGYTF
CDR3nt: TGTGCCATCAGTGATCCTGGACAGGGGAGCGGCTACACCTTC

v_gene: TRBV4-2
j_gene: TRBJ2-2
abundance: .
d_gene: TRBD1
CDR3aa: CASSQDQYRGLTGELFF
CDR3nt: TGTGCCAGCAGCCAAGATCAGTACAGGGGGCTCACCGGGGAGCTGTTTTTT

v_gene: TRBV28
j_gene: TRBJ2-5
abundance: once
d_gene: .
CDR3aa: CASSLRAPSSQYF
CDR3nt: TGTGCCAGCAGCCTCCGGGCCCCGTCGTCCCAGTACTTC

v_gene: TRBV30
j_gene: TRBJ2-3
abundance: .
d_gene: .
CDR3aa: CAWSLMGSSDTQYF
CDR3nt: TGTGCCTGGAGTCTCATGGGGAGTTCAGATACGCAGTATTTT

v_gene: TRBV5-5
j_gene: TRBJ1-5
abundance: once
d_gene: .
CDR3aa: CASSGSSNQPQHF
CDR3nt: TGTGCCAGCAGCGGGAGCAGCAATCAGCCCCAGCATTTT

v_gene: TRBV28
j_gene: TRBJ2-5
abundance: .
d_gene: .
CDR3aa: CASSFVAEETQYF
CDR3nt: TGTGCCAGCAGTTTTGTAGCGGAAGAGACCCAGTACTTC

v_gene: TRBV5-1
j_gene: TRBJ2-5
abundance: .
d_gene: TRBD1
CDR3aa: CASSLGTAEETQYF
CDR3nt: TGCGCCAGCAGCCTTGGGACAGCGGAGGAGACCCAGTACTTC

v_gene: TRBV19
j_gene: TRBJ1-4
abundance: .
d_gene: TRBD1
CDR3aa: CASSSDRGFNEKLFF
CDR3nt: TGTGCCAGTAGTAGCGACAGGGGCTTTAATGAAAAACTGTTTTTT